This paragraph reports one T cell receptor beta chain. The sample is drawn from a study of Tregs in tolerant kidney transplant recipients. Unstimulated regulatory T cells (CD4+CD25+CD127-), CD4+CD25- non-regulatory cells, CD4 and CD8 cells were FACS-sorted from thawed PBMCs. Germline CDR1 GTSNPN, CDR2 SVGIG (reference sequence). This CDR3 has 14 residues. Trimming stripped 2 bases from V and 2 bases from J, with 10 bases between. Measured with immunoSEQ multiplex PCR; TCRdb has only the in-frame clones, and not every one. Of some 110,000 clones listed, about 90% are singletons. The source of this sequence is a human donor in good health. The chain uses TRBV30 and TRBJ2-1; D remains unclear. Input material: CD4+ T cells from blood. The CDR3 sequence is CAWSRSGTYNEQFF. The CDR3 bases are TGTGCCTGGAGTCGGTCTGGAACCTACAATGAGCAGTTCTTC.